This T cell receptor beta chain was recovered during a study of cytomegalovirus exposure and HLA in healthy donors (dated by TCRdb to 2016 to 2017). With regard to the full study: According to an earlier analysis of a few hundred of the donors, 150 million to 200 million T cells yielded 117 million unique TCR beta sequences and 276 Gb of sequence data. Donor age, sex, ethnicity and CMV serostatus were compiled together with the repertoire data. The number of typed donors differed by locus: roughly 620-630 for A, B, C, DRB1 and DQB1; 500 to 550 for DQA1; around 610 for DPA1; and roughly 490 for DPB1. A later genetic analysis took genome-wide SNP genotypes for about 55% of the 666 donors and used that subset as a discovery cohort. Rather than using new phenotypic data, the later analysis identified candidate immune exposures from TCR beta sequences and from how often those sequences occurred across donors. All discovery cohort repertoires had been generated using a single sequencing platform. Among 300 to 450 genotyped donors of the cohort, an average of approximately 250,000 unique TCR beta nucleotide sequences were sequenced per donor, about a sixth of them non-productive. The aim of the study was to test whether cataloging public T cell receptors could identify signatures of past pathogen exposure. To study patterns of TCR occurrence, a later analysis re-analyzed previously published TCR beta repertoires from around 700 donors and added high-resolution HLA genotyping. A separate validation cohort of 100 to 150 different subjects was used in addition to the roughly 670-subject first cohort. To predict cytomegalovirus infection status, the study combined high-throughput TCR immunosequencing, statistical association of individual TCRs with disease status, and machine learning. A few DR-DQ haplotypes were treated as single units for association and clustering because of strong linkage in the cohort. An earlier analysis of 587 of the donors used high-throughput TCR beta sequencing to judge whether each TCR beta V gene segment behaved as functional or pseudogenic. Both class I and class II loci were covered by HLA typing, at four-digit resolution. An early release covering roughly 600 HLA-typed donors comprised approximately 290 gigabases of sequencing data and 85 million to 100 million unique TCR sequences. The T cell repertoires of several hundred subjects were profiled by immunosequencing and related to cytomegalovirus serostatus. Of the roughly 430 genotyped donors, roughly 85% fell in the genetic ancestry cluster associated with self-reported Caucasian donors. The research as a whole found: This cohort had only TCR beta chains sequenced, and the lack of alpha or paired-chain data limited which features could be detected. In a later genetic analysis, fewer N-insertions in productive TCRs were reported among donors in an Asian-associated ancestry cluster than the roughly 700-donor mean. A cluster of highly shared sequence variants was judged likely to be a technical artifact of the sequencing pipeline. While some public TCRs were present in many individuals, most TCR sequences turned up only very rarely across donors. In both the original and validation cohorts, the classifier was reported to diagnose cytomegalovirus status with high specificity and sensitivity. According to a later analysis, parvovirus B19, influenza, CMV and Epstein-Barr virus appeared linked to several top co-occurrence clusters. Specific HLA alleles were associated with around 18,000 TCR beta sequences at a false discovery rate of 0.05 in a later analysis. The study listed over 150 TCR beta chains as associated with cytomegalovirus. When HLA alleles, especially DR and DQ, strongly co-occurred, attributing TCR associations to individual alleles was difficult. In vitro tests confirmed that three of the cytomegalovirus-associated TCR beta chains recognize cytomegalovirus antigens. An earlier analysis of approximately 530 of the donors showed that most TCR beta V segments appeared in productive rearrangements either about 87% or about 30% of the time, which broadly matched IMGT annotations. A further reported finding was that TCR beta sequences accurately predicted the HLA-A and HLA-B alleles for most subjects in the first cohort. Because HLA typing was missing for some donors at each locus, association tests included only the typed subset. Correlated functional status among segregating V segments might reflect linkage disequilibrium, but an unknown experimental factor could not be ruled out. Because counts were too low, roughly 17 rarely observed V segments, including chromosome 9 orphons, were left out of the earlier analysis of some 640 of the donors. The presence/absence analyses assumed that sequencing depth was roughly uniform across donors, and that assumption may not be true. It was suggested by the authors that the approach could potentially be generalized to other disease states and immunological phenotypes. In a later genetic analysis, a missense DCLRE1C variant was associated with V-gene and J-gene trimming of TCR beta chains, and the association was replicated in an independent cohort. According to a later analysis, most CMV-associated TCR beta chains appeared to be HLA-restricted, and the HLA associations seemed to be driven largely by CMV exposure. Because the 87-base-pair reads could not distinguish some IMGT-functional V segments, including TRBV6-2 and TRBV6-3, those segments were excluded. In a later analysis, HLA-associated TCR beta chains showed more clonal expansion and lower generation probabilities than non-associated chains that were equally common. A later analysis found that TCR association rates varied across HLA loci, with DRB1 alleles showing the most associated TCRs and HLA-C alleles the fewest. CMV serostatus was the only immune exposure information available for the cohort.

Concerning this clone: Its binding antigen is unknown. Base-call qualities are not available, and no considerably larger clone is one nucleotide away.

The cohort consisted of 600 to 750 healthy bone marrow donors. At the time of sampling, every cohort member was nominally healthy, though immune exposures that went unrecorded were likely present. The donor was CMV seronegative and was included in the group of under 450 seronegative cohort members. Each donor provided a peripheral blood sample, and peripheral blood mononuclear cells were used for TCR beta sequencing. Genomic DNA was extracted from the blood cell samples with the Qiagen DNeasy Blood Extraction Kit. In the germline V gene, CDR1 corresponds to MDHEN and CDR2 to SYDVKM. Trimming accounts for 5 bases at V and 3 bases at J, while the number of junction bases matched to no gene is 9. The CDR3 goes from the cysteine to the phenylalanine over 16 residues. The read is trimmed to its CDR3 DNA, 48 bases read in frame from base 1. The library was produced with the immunoSEQ multiplex PCR assay. A mixture of 60 forward primers for TCR Vbeta segments and 13 reverse primers for TCR Jbeta segments was used in the multiplex PCR. The CDR3 region of rearranged TCR beta genes was amplified from genomic DNA by a multiplex PCR assay. The Illumina HiSeq System was used to sequence the amplified TCR beta libraries as 87-base-pair reads. Regarding the original processing steps: A later analysis tallied roughly 80 million unique TCR beta chains across the 600 to 700 repertoires, and approximately 12 million of those chains were shared by two or more donors. Raw reads were error-corrected and collapsed into unique sequences with a nearest-neighbor algorithm that merged closely related sequences to remove PCR and sequencing errors. Alignment of CDR3 sequences to IMGT reference sequences was used to assign V, D and J gene segments. For a sequence to be retained, a match of at least six nucleotides to both a V gene segment and a J gene segment was required. A rearrangement was called productive if the CDR3 had no stop codons and remained in frame with V and J, and every other rearrangement was called non-productive. Following IMGT convention, CDR3 was defined as the stretch from the second conserved V-encoded cysteine up to the conserved J-encoded phenylalanine. The earlier analysis of some 580 of the donors excluded any sequence lacking an unambiguous match to a single V gene segment. In an earlier analysis of roughly 500 of the donors, V segments were called functional above 56.7% productive rearrangements and were called segregating when the between-donor standard deviation exceeded 5%. To diagnose cytomegalovirus status from the catalog of TCR beta chain sequences, a statistical classification framework was built. A later analysis assigned V and J genes by comparing TCR nucleotide sequences with IMGT/GENE-DB human TR gene sequences. In a later analysis, CDR3 sequences and most-parsimonious VDJ recombination scenarios were assigned using the TCRdist pipeline. In a later analysis, each TCR beta chain was defined by its CDR3 amino acid sequence together with its V-gene family, and reads without a unique V-gene family were excluded. A later analysis removed roughly 590 highly shared, low-generation-probability nucleotide sequences to deal with suspected cross-contamination and a sequencing artifact. In a later analysis, a clonal expansion index for each public chain was calculated from normalized within-repertoire ranks of inferred template counts. In a later analysis, generation probabilities were computed using a VDJ recombination model fitted to out-of-frame rearrangements, and the results were checked against IGoR. Hypergeometric tests were used in a later analysis to score TCR-TCR, TCR-HLA and TCR-CMV co-occurrence, with a repertoire-size bias correction applied to the TCR pairs. To estimate false discovery rates, a later analysis permuted the HLA or CMV assignments 20 times. In a later analysis, co-occurring TCRs were grouped using DBSCAN, with TCRdist sequence similarity added in when clustering inside HLA-allele-positive subsets. Repertoires with fewer than 30,000 or more than 120,000 public chains, plus five repertoires with anomalous nucleotide sharing, were excluded from co-occurrence clustering. Drawn from immuneACCESS, this table holds only the in-frame rearrangements with V and J called that TCRdb kept. Clones are partly lost; checked studies trace under half to an unresolved V gene and leave the rest unexplained. That table supplies the V and J calls and clone size; D and trimming were determined from the DNA. This sample lists about 150,000 clones; 70% to 90% were detected once. In total, the top ten clones hold about 2.1% of the sample.

Rearrangement joined TRBV28 to TRBJ2-1; 8 middle bases align to TRBD2. The specimen sequenced was PBMCs. This receptor was obtained from a woman between 18 and 30 years old in good health and CMV-seronegative. The CDR3 region reads CASSPSGLVRYNEQFF. The DNA is TGTGCCAGCAGTCCGTCGGGACTAGTTCGCTACAATGAGCAGTTCTTC. The CDR3, completed at both ends by the reference TRBV28 and TRBJ2-1 genes, gives the full variable domain DVKVTQSSRYLVKRTGEKVFLECVQDMDHENMFWYRQDPGLGLRLIYFSYDVKMKEKGDIPEGYSVSREKKERFSLILESASTNQTSMYLCASSPSGLVRYNEQFFGPGTRLTVL.